Below are 18 T cell receptor beta chains sequenced from a single sample in a study of CD8 T cells in ankylosing spondylitis. Whole-study results and caveats: The study identified a TCR beta motif of eight highly homologous variants that appeared characteristic of ankylosing spondylitis blood.

No antigens are known for them. One entry per CDR3 protein results from TCRdb running MiXCR on the 5' RACE reads. The sample yields about 200,000 distinct CDR3 sequences, 6% to 8.5% seen once. Sequencing input: blood, either unsorted or a sorted T cell fraction (not recorded which). Source of these receptors: a male donor with ankylosing spondylitis.

J is TRBJ2-1 and V is TRBV28; 7 positions match TRBD2. The germline gives CDR1 MDHEN, CDR2 SYDVKM. J gave up 6 bases and V 4 bases, and 3 bases lay outside the gene matches. The CDR3 is made up of 13 amino acids. For the CDR3, the DNA is TGTGCCAGCAGTTGGGGCGGGGGCAATGAGCAGTTCTTC. This codes for CASSWGGGNEQFF. Supplemented by reference TRBV28 and TRBJ2-1, the full variable domain reads DVKVTQSSRYLVKRTGEKVFLECVQDMDHENMFWYRQDPGLGLRLIYFSYDVKMKEKGDIPEGYSVSREKKERFSLILESASTNQTSMYLCASSWGGGNEQFFGPGTRLTVL.

This clonotype was seen many times. V usage is TRBV29-1 and J usage is TRBJ2-7; tentative D call: TRBD2 (5 bases). Germline CDR1 and CDR2: SQVTM and ANQGSEA. Trimming removed 0 bases from V and 1 base from J, with 7 bases in between. The CDR3 is 13 residues long. CDR3 loop: CSVEDRDSYEQYF. Written as DNA, the CDR3 is TGCAGCGTTGAAGATCGGGATTCCTACGAGCAGTACTTC.

This clonotype has at least ten counts. CDR3 DNA: TGTGCCAGCAGTTCCGGGATGAATGATGGCTACACCTTC. Translated, it gives CASSSGMNDGYTF. The chain links TRBV12-3 or TRBV12-4 to TRBJ1-2; no definite D call. Trimming shortened V by 4 bases and J by 6 bases, and 12 bases separated the two germline ends. There are 13 residues in the CDR3.

This clonotype has a count of ten or more. The chain joins TRBV29-1 to TRBJ1-2; maybe TRBD1 (6 bases). The V end was cut by 7 bases, the J end by 8 bases, with 20 bases between. Germline values: CDR1 SQVTM, CDR2 ANQGSEA. This CDR3 comprises 13 residues. The CDR3 reads CSANTDSPWGYTF. The CDR3 DNA sequence: TGCAGCGCCAACACGGACAGCCCTTGGGGCTACACCTTC.

This clonotype was seen repeatedly, ten times or more. The V and J genes are TRBV3-1 and TRBJ1-4; D uncertain. V was shortened by 4 bases and J by 8 bases, with 20 bases between the two germline ends. Germline assignment: CDR1 LGHDT and CDR2 YNNKEL (reference sequence). This CDR3 comprises 16 residues. The CDR3 region has the DNA TGTGCCAGCAGCCCAGCCCCCGGAGACTCGGAGGAAAAACTGTTTTTT. Translation gives CASSPAPGDSEEKLFF.

This clonotype was observed at least ten times. The J gene is TRBJ2-7, the V gene TRBV7-9, with D tentatively TRBD2 (5 bases). The CDR3 is 14 amino acids. The germline V and J ends were trimmed by 1 base and 3 bases, with 10 bases remaining between them. The V gene's germline CDR1 is SEHNR and CDR2 FQNEAQ (reference sequence). The CDR3 bases are TGTGCCAGCAGCTTAGTAGAGGGAAGCTACGAGCAGTACTTC. Its protein product is CASSLVEGSYEQYF.

This clonotype was recorded a few times. The V call is TRBV20-1, the J call TRBJ2-7; D is uncertain. CDR1 DFQATT and CDR2 SNEGSKA come from the germline V gene (reference sequence). The CDR3 runs 10 residues. CDR3 amino acids: CSMGSYEQYF. The CDR3 nucleotides read TGCAGCATGGGATCCTACGAGCAGTACTTC.

This clonotype was observed at least ten times. The gene calls are TRBV27 and TRBJ2-7, with TRBD2 matching over 16 bases. Looked up from germline, CDR1 is MNHEY and CDR2 is SMNVEV (reference sequence). Losses at the gene ends were 6 bases for V and 5 bases for J; bases not matched to a gene: 1. The CDR3 is 14 amino acids. The CDR3 is CASRGLAGGDEQYF. DNA of the CDR3: TGTGCCAGCAGGGGACTAGCGGGAGGGGACGAGCAGTACTTC.

This clonotype was picked up a small number of times. The chain employs TRBV6-2 or TRBV6-3 and TRBJ2-1, with a possible D match to TRBD2 (5 bases). The CDR3 runs 17 residues. Looked up from germline, CDR1 is MNHEY and CDR2 is SVGEGT. V gave up 3 bases and J gave up 10 bases, with 25 bases separating them. The CDR3 spells CASSYPTLVALRGEQFF. The CDR3 DNA reads TGTGCCAGCAGTTATCCCACTCTAGTGGCCCTACGAGGGGAGCAGTTCTTC.

A few counts support this clonotype. The V call is TRBV5-1, the J call TRBJ1-5; the D gene is possibly TRBD1 (6 bases). Between the trimmed V and J ends, which lost 2 bases and 1 base, there was a span of 10 bases. CDR1 and CDR2 from the germline V gene are SGHRS and YFSETQ. CDR3 length equals 15 residues. CDR3 residues: CASSLGTSSNQPQHF. The CDR3 DNA is TGCGCCAGCAGCTTAGGGACATCCAGCAATCAGCCCCAGCATTTT.

This clonotype was observed many times. The CDR3 loop is CSAPGGYTF. CDR3 sequence (DNA): TGCAGTGCTCCCGGAGGCTACACCTTC. The chain has TRBV20-1 and TRBJ1-2; no clear D. Germline lookup yields CDR1 DFQATT and CDR2 SNEGSKA (reference sequence). Trimming pared 5 bases from V and 8 bases from J, leaving 6 bases between. The CDR3 spans 9 residues.

The table lists this clonotype with many counts. This chain links TRBV20-1 with TRBJ1-2, with D possibly matching TRBD1 (5 bases). V was clipped by 2 bases and J by 2 bases, with 6 bases between them. The CDR3 sequence is 12 residues long. Germline V gene sequence: CDR1 DFQATT, CDR2 SNEGSKA (reference sequence). The CDR3 here is CSARKGNYGYTF. The CDR3 nucleotides are TGCAGTGCTAGAAAGGGGAACTATGGCTACACCTTC.

The chain joins TRBV5-1 to TRBJ1-4, with D perhaps matching TRBD1 (5 bases). The CDR3 runs 15 residues. Germline loops: CDR1 SGHRS, CDR2 YFSETQ. V shed 4 bases and J shed 1 base, with 11 bases lying between them. The CDR3 is CASSVGVLTNEKLFF. The CDR3, as DNA: TGCGCCAGCAGCGTAGGGGTTTTAACTAATGAAAAACTGTTTTTT.

The CDR3 here is CASSQSVGDPAYTKYGYTF. Written as DNA, the CDR3 is TGCGCCAGCAGCCAATCGGTTGGGGACCCGGCGTACACCAAATATGGCTACACCTTC. V usage is TRBV4-1 and J usage is TRBJ1-2; weak D call: TRBD1 (5 bases). Germline loops: CDR1 MGHRA, CDR2 YSYEKL. This CDR3 is built from 19 residues. Trimming pared 2 bases from V and 5 bases from J, leaving 27 bases between.

This clonotype has just a few counts. V gene TRBV4-1 combines with J gene TRBJ1-2; TRBD1 aligns across 7 bases. This CDR3 comprises 14 residues. Germline V gene lookup returns CDR1 MGHRA and CDR2 YSYEKL. V lost 1 base and J lost 2; bases outside the gene matches: 1. This chain's CDR3 is CASSQADRNYGYTF. The CDR3 DNA reads as TGCGCCAGCAGCCAAGCGGACAGGAACTATGGCTACACCTTC.

This clonotype was found a few times. V is TRBV29-1 and J is TRBJ2-3; D unresolved. V lost 4 bases and J lost 2, with 19 bases in between. The length of the CDR3 is 16 residues. Germline CDR1 and CDR2: SQVTM and ANQGSEA. In DNA form, the CDR3 reads TGCAGCGTTGTACCCCCAATGGCCTCCATCACAGATACGCAGTATTTT. Amino acid sequence: CSVVPPMASITDTQYF.

This clonotype has at least ten counts. The chain is built from TRBV6-2 or TRBV6-3 and TRBJ2-7; D unclear. Trimming removed 4 bases at V and 5 bases at J, with 9 bases between. The V gene's germline CDR1 is MNHEY and CDR2 SVGEGT. This CDR3 comprises 12 residues. CDR3 region: CASSSKLDEQYF. CDR3 nucleotides: TGTGCCAGCAGTTCAAAATTGGACGAGCAGTACTTC.

This clonotype appeared a few times. The chain recombines TRBV19 with TRBJ2-2; the match to TRBD2 covers 14 bases. This CDR3 is built from 22 residues. Unmatched junction bases numbered 18, after V lost 5 bases and J lost 1 base. Germline V gene lookup returns CDR1 LNHDA and CDR2 SQIVND (reference sequence). DNA for the CDR3: TGTGCCAGTAGTTCCCTGGGACAGATGACTAGCGGGAGGGCCGGGAACACCGGGGAGCTGTTTTTT. Amino acid sequence: CASSSLGQMTSGRAGNTGELFF.